This entry lists 9 T cell receptor beta chains sequenced from one sample in a study of T-cell memory formation after mild COVID-19. TCRdb recomputed calls from the 5' RACE reads with MiXCR, one row per CDR3 protein. The sample contains around 300,000 distinct CDR3 sequences, roughly 8% of which appear only once. Sequences were obtained from PBMCs or a T cell subset sorted from them (not recorded which). Receptor source: a man between 18 and 35 years old who had mild COVID-19 (a few samples of this study predate the infection). Cell type and time point are not known.

This clonotype was picked up many times. The chain uses TRBV7-9 and TRBJ2-3; 9 bases are shared with TRBD1. Germline CDR1 is SEHNR and CDR2 is FQNEAQ (reference sequence). CDR3 length: 14 residues. Losses at the gene ends were 10 bases for V and 0 bases for J; bases not matched to a gene: 5. CDR3 nucleotides: TGTGCCACCACCGGGACAGGGAGCACAGATACGCAGTATTTT. Protein product: CATTGTGSTDTQYF. Filled out from reference TRBV7-9 and TRBJ2-3, the complete variable domain reads DTGVSQNPRHKITKRGQNVTFRCDPISEHNRLYWYRQTLGQGPEFLTYFQNEAQLEKSRLLSDRFSAERPKGSFSTLEIQRTEQGDSAMYLCATTGTGSTDTQYFGPGTRLTVL.

This clonotype was seen a handful of times. This chain joins TRBV4-1 and TRBJ2-7; no reliable D call. V shed 1 base and J shed 3 bases, with 10 bases lying between them. The CDR3 totals 14 residues. Germline V CDR1 and CDR2: MGHRA, YSYEKL. Written as DNA, the CDR3 is TGCGCCAGCAGCCAAGGACAAGGGCACTACGAGCAGTACGTC. It encodes CASSQGQGHYEQYV.

This clonotype has a count of ten or more. V and J are TRBV10-2 and TRBJ1-5; no reliable D call. Trimming took off 0 bases at V and 7 bases at J, with 7 bases between the two ends. This CDR3 is built from 13 residues. Per the germline V gene, CDR1 is WSHSY and CDR2 is SAAADI. CDR3 sequence: CASSESWEQPQHF. Written as DNA, the CDR3 is TGCGCCAGCAGTGAGTCTTGGGAGCAGCCCCAGCATTTT.

V gene TRBV6-2 or TRBV6-3 combines with J gene TRBJ2-7; TRBD1 matches 7 bases. In germline, CDR1 is MNHEY, CDR2 SVGEGT. V lost 4 bases to trimming and J lost 6 bases; unmatched junction nucleotides: 3. This CDR3 contains 12 residues. The CDR3 bases are TGTGCCAGCAGTTTACAGGGGCGCGAGCAGTACGTC. It yields the protein CASSLQGREQYV.

This clonotype appeared a few times. This chain links TRBV5-1 with TRBJ1-2; 10 bases map to TRBD1. This CDR3 spans 15 amino acids. From germline, CDR1 is SGHRS and CDR2 YFSETQ. Germline trimming cut 4 bases from V and 6 bases from J; bases unmatched to any gene: 9. CDR3 sequence: CASSGAGTGADGYTF. The CDR3, as DNA: TGCGCCAGCAGCGGGGCCGGGACAGGGGCGGATGGCTACACCTTC.

The V gene is TRBV5-1, the J gene TRBJ2-5; D ambiguous. The germline gives CDR1 SGHRS, CDR2 YFSETQ. CDR3 length: 14 amino acids. Trimming removed 4 bases from V and 2 bases from J, with 12 bases in between. The chain's CDR3 is CASSPEWDQETQYF. The CDR3 DNA is TGCGCCAGCAGCCCCGAGTGGGATCAAGAGACCCAGTACTTC.

This clonotype was seen a few times. The rearrangement links TRBV4-2 to TRBJ2-5; tentatively, D is TRBD1 or TRBD2 (5 bases each). Germline V gene lookup returns CDR1 LGHNA and CDR2 YNFKEQ. The CDR3 is 14 residues long. Between the trimmed V and J ends, which lost 5 bases and 4 bases, there was a span of 14 bases. This chain's CDR3 is CASSSGSLRETQYF. In nucleotides, the CDR3 is TGTGCCAGCAGCTCAGGGAGCTTAAGAGAGACCCAGTACTTC.

Many counts were recorded for this clonotype. The J gene is TRBJ2-2, the V gene TRBV4-1; D ambiguous. This CDR3 is 15 amino acids long. Germline CDR1 is MGHRA and CDR2 is YSYEKL. The V end was cut by 0 bases, the J end by 1 base, with 6 bases between. This chain's CDR3 is CASSQEGRNTGELFF. For the CDR3, the DNA is TGCGCCAGCAGCCAAGAGGGTCGGAACACCGGGGAGCTGTTTTTT.

There are a few counts of this clonotype. The rearrangement uses TRBV7-6 and TRBJ2-3, with 9 bases fitting TRBD1. The CDR3 has 15 amino acids. Germline V lookup: CDR1 SGHVS, CDR2 FNYEAQ. The trim removed 2 bases at V and 6 bases at J, leaving 6 bases unmatched. The CDR3 bases are TGTGCCAGCAGCTTAATGGGACAGGGATATGATACGCAGTATTTT. This translates into CASSLMGQGYDTQYF.